The next 18 T cell receptor beta chains were all read from a single sample in a study of T cells in women clearing cervical HPV infection. Sequencing used immunoSEQ multiplex PCR; TCRdb keeps in-frame clones, though not all of them. The specimen's table records 40,000 or so clones. The sample consisted of blood buffy coat. The receptors stem from a woman between 18 and 70 years old with a cervical HPV16 infection that either progressed to CIN3+ or cleared (not recorded which).

A remark on this clone: Read coverage stops 3 residues before the CDR3 terminus; the germline J gene supplies the remainder. The chain employs TRBV20-1 and TRBJ2-2; possible D gene TRBD1, 6 bases. The CDR3 is made up of 16 amino acids. Germline CDR1 reads DFQATT; CDR2 reads SNEGSKA (reference sequence). The covered CDR3 bases are TGCAGTGCTAGAGCCGATCTACAGGGACGGAATTCACCG. This translates into CSARADLQGRNSP. The whole CDR3 reads CSARADLQGRNSPLFF.

Notes on this clone: The CDR3 goes on 3 residues after the read ends, and that part is filled in from the germline J gene. The V call is TRBV18, the J call TRBJ2-7; the match to TRBD2 covers 12 bases. The V segment lost 5 bases and the J segment 4 bases; nucleotides outside the gene matches: 3. There are 14 residues in the CDR3. Germline-derived CDR1 and CDR2 are KGHSH and LQKENI. CDR3 bases read: TGTGCCAGCTCAACCGGACTAGCGGGATACGAG. The encoded protein is CASSTGLAGYE. The whole CDR3 sequence is CASSTGLAGYEQYF.

On this clone: The sequence runs out 3 residues before the end of the CDR3; the remainder is reconstructed from the germline J gene. The J gene is TRBJ1-2, the V gene TRBV6-2 or TRBV6-3, with D unresolved. The V end was cut by 2 bases, the J end by 4 bases, with 11 bases between. Germline V gene data show CDR1 as MNHEY and CDR2 as SVGEGT. The CDR3 length is 14 residues. The DNA read from the CDR3 is TGTGCCAGCAGTTACCCCAGGCCGCCCTATGGC. This codes for CASSYPRPPYG. The CDR3, in full, reads CASSYPRPPYGYTF.

A word on this clone: The read gets to within 3 residues of the CDR3 end, and the germline J gene fills in the rest. The chain combines TRBV12-3 or TRBV12-4 with TRBJ2-7, with 9 nucleotides matching TRBD1. V lost 1 base and J lost 2; bases outside the gene matches: 0. This CDR3 is 14 amino acids long. CDR3 DNA, as far as it was read: TGTGCCAGCAGTTTAGGGGACAGGGCCTACGAG. Its protein is CASSLGDRAYE. The entire CDR3 protein is CASSLGDRAYEQYF.

Points on this clone: Read data end 3 residues before the CDR3 end; the end is taken from the germline J gene. The chain recombines TRBV7-2 with TRBJ2-1; 7 bases fit TRBD1. J was trimmed by 6 bases and V by 4 bases; bases with no gene match: 3. Germline V lookup: CDR1 SGHTA, CDR2 FQGNSA. The CDR3 totals 13 residues. The CDR3 protein is CASSYDRANEQFF. The sequenced part of the CDR3 DNA is TGTGCCAGCAGCTACGACAGGGCCAATGAG.

For this clone: The read terminates 3 residues before the CDR3 end, so the remaining end is supplied by the germline J gene. The V call is TRBV28, the J call TRBJ1-1; tentative D call: TRBD1 (5 bases). The CDR3 contains 12 residues. The germline V gene encodes CDR1 MDHEN and CDR2 SYDVKM. CDR3 DNA, as far as it was read: TGTGCCAGCGGATTCGAGGGACTAGAA. This sequence encodes CASGFEGLE. The complete CDR3 protein is CASGFEGLEAFF. Complete variable domain (other parts from reference TRBV28 and TRBJ1-1): DVKVTQSSRYLVKRTGEKVFLECVQDMDHENMFWYRQDPGLGLRLIYFSYDVKMKEKGDIPEGYSVSREKKERFSLILESASTNQTSMYLCASGFEGLEAFFGQGTRLTVV.

Worth noting for this clone: The read ends 3 residues early relative to the CDR3; the germline J gene fills the gap. V gene TRBV19 combines with J gene TRBJ2-4; D unresolved. CDR1 and CDR2 from the germline V gene are LNHDA and SQIVND (reference sequence). The CDR3 sequence is 12 residues long. The CDR3 sequence: CASTGLSYGQYF. Incomplete CDR3 DNA: TGTGCCAGTACCGGTCTAAGCTATGGT.

The DNA read from the CDR3 is TGTGCCAGCAGCTTAGACAGGGGGGTCACTGAA. Protein product: CASSLDRGVTE. The entire CDR3 reads CASSLDRGVTEAFF. V and J are TRBV7-2 and TRBJ1-1, with TRBD1 identical over 8 bases. Read coverage stops 3 residues before the CDR3 terminus; the germline J gene supplies the remainder. J was trimmed by 4 bases and V by 1 base; bases with no gene match: 2. The CDR3 totals 14 residues. Germline V gene sequence: CDR1 SGHTA, CDR2 FQGNSA.

With respect to this clone: The read falls 3 residues short of the CDR3 end, and the missing part is taken from the germline J gene. The chain combines TRBV19 with TRBJ2-1; perhaps TRBD1 as D (6 bases). The CDR3 sequence is 15 residues long. Germline V gene data show CDR1 as LNHDA and CDR2 as SQIVND (reference sequence). The V gene lost 11 bases and the J gene lost 0 bases, with 17 bases spanning the gap. CDR3 loop: CASPRTASSYNEQFF. CDR3 DNA, as far as it was read: TGTGCCTCCCCAAGGACAGCGAGCTCCTACAATGAG.

On this clone: Read data end 3 residues before the CDR3 end; the end is taken from the germline J gene. This sequence joins TRBV7-9 and TRBJ1-5, with D unclear. CDR1 and CDR2 (germline): SEHNR, FQNEAQ (reference sequence). The CDR3 sequence is 13 residues long. Trimming took 3 bases from V and 4 from J, leaving 7 bases between them. The CDR3 loop is CASSLAENQPQHF. The CDR3 bases that were read are TGTGCCAGCAGCTTGGCCGAGAATCAGCCC. The full variable domain, rest sourced from reference TRBV7-9 and TRBJ1-5, is DTGVSQNPRHKITKRGQNVTFRCDPISEHNRLYWYRQTLGQGPEFLTYFQNEAQLEKSRLLSDRFSAERPKGSFSTLEIQRTEQGDSAMYLCASSLAENQPQHFGDGTRLSIL.

With regard to this clone: Read coverage stops 3 residues before the CDR3 terminus; the germline J gene supplies the remainder. The rearrangement joins TRBV7-2 to TRBJ1-1, with a possible D match to TRBD1 (5 bases). Germline assignment: CDR1 SGHTA and CDR2 FQGNSA. V lost 2 bases and J 3 bases, leaving 10 bases between the germline ends. CDR3 length equals 14 residues. CDR3 in amino acids: CASSLYRGDTEAFF. CDR3 bases read: TGTGCCAGCAGCTTATATCGGGGGGACACTGAA.

Concerning this clone itself: The read gets to within 3 residues of the CDR3 end, and the germline J gene fills in the rest. The chain employs TRBV7-9 and TRBJ2-5, with a possible D match to TRBD1 (5 bases). The CDR3 spans 14 residues. Germline loops: CDR1 SEHNR, CDR2 FQNEAQ (reference sequence). V shed 3 bases and J shed 5 bases, with 13 bases lying between them. The CDR3 is CASSFLEKGETQYF. The CDR3 bases that were read are TGTGCCAGCAGCTTTCTCGAAAAGGGGGAGACC.

In the case of this clone: The read terminates 3 residues ahead of where the CDR3 ends, so the germline J gene completes it. This chain joins TRBV9 and TRBJ2-7; no firm D call. The germline V and J ends were trimmed by 1 base and 2 bases, with 13 bases remaining between them. Germline CDR1 reads SGDLS; CDR2 reads YYNGEE. The CDR3 has 15 amino acids. The DNA read from the CDR3 is TGTGCCAGCAGCGTATCGACTTACGACCCCTACGAG. Encoded protein: CASSVSTYDPYE. The full CDR3 sequence reads CASSVSTYDPYEQYF.

This clone is called medium-sized based on its frequency. The read stops 3 residues short of the end of the CDR3; the missing end is completed from the germline J gene. The V and J genes are TRBV18 and TRBJ2-6; D is unresolved. The CDR3 is 13 amino acids. Between the trimmed V and J ends, which lost 2 bases and 4 bases, there was a span of 3 bases. Germline V gene data show CDR1 as KGHSH and CDR2 as LQKENI. Incomplete CDR3 DNA: TGTGCCAGCTCACCATCGGGGGCCAACGTC. It codes for CASSPSGANV. From start to end, the CDR3 is CASSPSGANVLTF.

Comments on this clone: The read ends 3 residues before the CDR3 terminus; that terminus is restored from the germline J gene. V is TRBV12-3 or TRBV12-4 and J is TRBJ2-5, with TRBD2 matching 7 bases. J gave up 1 base and V 5 bases, and 7 bases lay outside the gene matches. CDR3 length equals 15 residues. Here the CDR3 reads CASSGWAGAQETQYF. CDR3 bases read: TGTGCCAGCAGTGGGTGGGCGGGAGCCCAAGAGACC.

With regard to this clone: The read finishes 3 residues shy of the CDR3 end, and the germline J gene is used to complete it. The genes are TRBV29-1 and TRBJ2-6; 7 bases fit TRBD1. The CDR3 covers 14 residues. Trimming at V came to 4 bases and at J to 2 bases, leaving 2 bases not matched to a gene. Germline values: CDR1 SQVTM, CDR2 ANQGSEA. CDR3 sequence reads: CSVGQGAGANVLTF. CDR3 DNA (partial): TGCAGCGTTGGACAGGGAGCTGGGGCCAACGTC.

Points on this clone: Coverage ceases 3 residues before the CDR3 finishes, and the germline J gene fills in the end. V is TRBV7-2 and J is TRBJ2-7, with 8 bases aligning to TRBD1. With 5 bases clipped from V and 4 bases from J, the junction kept 10 bases outside the gene matches. CDR3 size: 15 residues. Looked up from germline, CDR1 is SGHTA and CDR2 is FQGNSA. The DNA read from the CDR3 is TGTGCCAGCAGCCCTACCGGGACAGGTCGTTACGAG. Encoded protein: CASSPTGTGRYE. The CDR3 in its entirety is CASSPTGTGRYEQYF.

Here the CDR3 reads CASSEGSASGGHPPRTQYF. Partial CDR3 DNA: TGTGCCAGCAGTGAAGGCAGCGCTAGCGGGGGCCACCCCCCCCGTACG. The chain links TRBV25-1 to TRBJ2-3; 10 bases align to TRBD2. The CDR3 end is not reached by the read, which stops 3 residues before it; the germline J gene fills it in. V lost 2 bases to trimming and J lost 8 bases; unmatched junction nucleotides: 19. This CDR3 comprises 19 residues. In germline, CDR1 is MGHDK, CDR2 SYGVNS.